What follows is one TCR beta chain and its context. Its antigen is currently unknown. Second doses at about 4 or about 12 weeks were pooled. This record belongs to a study of T cell responses to AZD1222 COVID-19 vaccine. Sequencing was performed with immunoSEQ multiplex PCR; in TCRdb, only in-frame clones are kept and a portion is missing. Among 85,000 or so clones listed, 70% to 90% were seen once. Study-level results: A mostly white British donor set with more females was recruited, and clonal diversity was possibly underestimated. Baseline seropositivity characterized only a handful of AZD1222 recipients.

Germline V lookup: CDR1 MNHEY, CDR2 SVGEGT. Trimming removed 4 bases at V and 0 bases at J, with 1 base between. The CDR3 contains 11 residues. Specimen: peripheral blood, collected 28 days after the second AZD1222 dose. V and J are TRBV6-2 or TRBV6-3 and TRBJ2-7; D gene unclear. This clonotype was sampled from an adult who received the AZD1222 COVID-19 vaccine. The CDR3 here is CASSFSYEQYF. The CDR3 region has the DNA TGTGCCAGCAGTTTCTCCTACGAGCAGTACTTC.